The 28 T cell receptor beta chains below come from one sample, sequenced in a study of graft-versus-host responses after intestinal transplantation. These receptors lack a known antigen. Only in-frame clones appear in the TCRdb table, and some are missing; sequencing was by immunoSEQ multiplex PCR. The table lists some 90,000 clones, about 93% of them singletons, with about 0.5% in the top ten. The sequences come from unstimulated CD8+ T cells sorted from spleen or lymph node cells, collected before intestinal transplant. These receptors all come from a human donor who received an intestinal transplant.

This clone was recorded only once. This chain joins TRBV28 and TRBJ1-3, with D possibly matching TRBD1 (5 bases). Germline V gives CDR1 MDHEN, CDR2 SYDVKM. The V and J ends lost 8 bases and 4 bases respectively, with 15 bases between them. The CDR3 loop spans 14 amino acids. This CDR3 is CASGFAGPGNTIYF. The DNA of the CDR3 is TGTGCCAGCGGCTTTGCAGGGCCCGGAAACACCATATATTTT.

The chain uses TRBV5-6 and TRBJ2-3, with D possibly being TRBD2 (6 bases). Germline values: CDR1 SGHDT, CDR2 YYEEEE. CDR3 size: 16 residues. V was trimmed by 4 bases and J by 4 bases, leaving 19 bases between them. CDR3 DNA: TGTGCCAGCAGCCCTTCGGAGGGGTCGTGGGCAGATACGCAGTATTTT. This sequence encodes CASSPSEGSWADTQYF.

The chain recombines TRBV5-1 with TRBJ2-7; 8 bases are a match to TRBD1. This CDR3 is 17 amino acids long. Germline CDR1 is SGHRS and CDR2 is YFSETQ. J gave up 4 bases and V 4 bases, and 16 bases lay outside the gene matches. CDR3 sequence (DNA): TGCGCCAGCAGCAACCGGTCCAGGACAGGGATTTTTTACGAGCAGTACTTC. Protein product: CASSNRSRTGIFYEQYF.

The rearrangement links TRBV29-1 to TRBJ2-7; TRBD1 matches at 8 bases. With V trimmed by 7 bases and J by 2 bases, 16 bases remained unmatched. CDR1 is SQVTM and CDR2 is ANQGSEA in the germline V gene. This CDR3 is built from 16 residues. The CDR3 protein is CSALPGQAQSPYEQYF. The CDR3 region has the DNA TGCAGCGCCTTACCGGGACAGGCACAGTCTCCCTACGAGCAGTACTTC.

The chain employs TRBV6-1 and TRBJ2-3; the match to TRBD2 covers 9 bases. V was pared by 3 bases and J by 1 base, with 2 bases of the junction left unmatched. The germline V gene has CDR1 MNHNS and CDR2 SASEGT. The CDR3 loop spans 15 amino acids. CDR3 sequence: CASSDVAGGTDTQYF. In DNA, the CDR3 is TGTGCCAGCAGTGACGTAGCGGGAGGCACAGATACGCAGTATTTT.

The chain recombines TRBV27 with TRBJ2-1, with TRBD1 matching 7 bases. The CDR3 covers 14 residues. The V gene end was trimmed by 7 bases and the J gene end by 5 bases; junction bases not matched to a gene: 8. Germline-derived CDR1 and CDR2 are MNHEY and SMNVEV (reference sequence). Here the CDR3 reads CASIPDRSNNEQFF. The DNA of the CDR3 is TGTGCCAGCATCCCGGACAGGAGCAACAATGAGCAGTTCTTC.

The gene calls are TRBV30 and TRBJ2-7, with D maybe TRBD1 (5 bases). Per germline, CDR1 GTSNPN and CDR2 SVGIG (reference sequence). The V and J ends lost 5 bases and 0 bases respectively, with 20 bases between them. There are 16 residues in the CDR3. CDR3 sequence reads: CAWAPRTDTSSYEQYF. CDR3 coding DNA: TGTGCCTGGGCCCCTCGGACGGACACAAGCTCCTACGAGCAGTACTTC.

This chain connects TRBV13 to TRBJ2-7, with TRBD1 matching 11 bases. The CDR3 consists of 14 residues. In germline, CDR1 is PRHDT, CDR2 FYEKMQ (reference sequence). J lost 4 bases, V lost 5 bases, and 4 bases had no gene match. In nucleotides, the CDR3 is TGTGCCAGCAGCCCGGACAGGGGGCAGTACGAGCAGTACTTC. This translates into CASSPDRGQYEQYF.

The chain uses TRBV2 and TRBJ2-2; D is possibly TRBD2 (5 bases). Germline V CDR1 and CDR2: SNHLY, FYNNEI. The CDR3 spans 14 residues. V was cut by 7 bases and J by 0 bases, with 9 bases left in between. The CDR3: CASTGLPNTGELFF. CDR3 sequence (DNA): TGTGCCAGCACCGGACTTCCGAACACCGGGGAGCTGTTTTTT.

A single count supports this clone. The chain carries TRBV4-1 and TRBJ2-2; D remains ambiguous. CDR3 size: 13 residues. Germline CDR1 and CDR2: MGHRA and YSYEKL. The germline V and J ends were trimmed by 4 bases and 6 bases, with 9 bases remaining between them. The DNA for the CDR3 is TGCGCCAGCAGCCCTAGTACCGCCGGGGAGCTGTTTTTT. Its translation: CASSPSTAGELFF.

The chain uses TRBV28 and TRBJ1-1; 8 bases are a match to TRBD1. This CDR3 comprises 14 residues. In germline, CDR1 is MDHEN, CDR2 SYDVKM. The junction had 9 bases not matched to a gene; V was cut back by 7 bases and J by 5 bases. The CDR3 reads CASTQGAGWTEAFF. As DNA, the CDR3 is TGTGCCAGCACCCAGGGGGCAGGATGGACTGAAGCTTTCTTT. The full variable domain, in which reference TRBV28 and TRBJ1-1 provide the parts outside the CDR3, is DVKVTQSSRYLVKRTGEKVFLECVQDMDHENMFWYRQDPGLGLRLIYFSYDVKMKEKGDIPEGYSVSREKKERFSLILESASTNQTSMYLCASTQGAGWTEAFFGQGTRLTVV.

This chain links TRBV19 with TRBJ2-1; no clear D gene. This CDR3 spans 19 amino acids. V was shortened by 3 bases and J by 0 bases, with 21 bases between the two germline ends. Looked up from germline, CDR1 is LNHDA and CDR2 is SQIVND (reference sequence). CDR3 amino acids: CASSIEPRYSRVSYNEQFF. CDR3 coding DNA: TGTGCCAGTAGTATCGAGCCGCGGTATAGCCGGGTCTCCTACAATGAGCAGTTCTTC.

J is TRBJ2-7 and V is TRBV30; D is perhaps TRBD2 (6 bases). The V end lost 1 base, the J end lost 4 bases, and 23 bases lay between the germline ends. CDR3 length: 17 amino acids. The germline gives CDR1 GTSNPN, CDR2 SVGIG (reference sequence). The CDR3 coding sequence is TGTGCCTGGAGTGACTTACCCCTCGGAGGGTCTAGGTACGAGCAGTACTTC. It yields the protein CAWSDLPLGGSRYEQYF.

Here the CDR3 reads CASSASRGETQYF. In DNA, the CDR3 is TGTGCCAGCAGTGCTTCCAGGGGTGAGACCCAGTACTTC. This chain links TRBV6-4 with TRBJ2-5; TRBD1 is a possible D gene (6 bases). The CDR3 consists of 13 residues. The ends were cut back, 4 bases at V and 5 bases at J, with 11 bases in the middle. Looked up from germline, CDR1 is MRHNA and CDR2 is SNTAGT.

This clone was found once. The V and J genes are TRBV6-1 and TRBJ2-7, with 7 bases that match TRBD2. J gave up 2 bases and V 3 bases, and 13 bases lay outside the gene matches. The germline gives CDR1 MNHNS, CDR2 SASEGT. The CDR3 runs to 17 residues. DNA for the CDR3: TGTGCCAGCAGTGAGCCCCCCGGACTAGTCTCCACCTACGAGCAGTACTTC. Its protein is CASSEPPGLVSTYEQYF.

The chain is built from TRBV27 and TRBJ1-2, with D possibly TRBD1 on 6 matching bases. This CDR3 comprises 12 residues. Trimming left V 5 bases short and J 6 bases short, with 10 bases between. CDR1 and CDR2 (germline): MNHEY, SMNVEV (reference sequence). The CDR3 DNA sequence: TGTGCCAGCAGTCTCCCAGGGGATGGCTACACCTTC. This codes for CASSLPGDGYTF.

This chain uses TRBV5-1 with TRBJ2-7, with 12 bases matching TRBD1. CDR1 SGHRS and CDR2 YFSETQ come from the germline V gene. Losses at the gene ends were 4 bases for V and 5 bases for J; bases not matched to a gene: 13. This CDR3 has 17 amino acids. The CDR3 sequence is CASSAGGGTGGLDEQYF. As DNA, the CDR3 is TGCGCCAGCAGCGCTGGGGGGGGGACAGGGGGCTTGGACGAGCAGTACTTC.

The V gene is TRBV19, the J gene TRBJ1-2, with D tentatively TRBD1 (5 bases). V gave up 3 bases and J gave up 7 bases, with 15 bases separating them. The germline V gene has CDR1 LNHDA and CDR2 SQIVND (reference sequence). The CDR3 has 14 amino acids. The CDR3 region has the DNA TGTGCCAGTAGTATCGGTGGGGGGATCTCTGGCTACACCTTC. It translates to CASSIGGGISGYTF.

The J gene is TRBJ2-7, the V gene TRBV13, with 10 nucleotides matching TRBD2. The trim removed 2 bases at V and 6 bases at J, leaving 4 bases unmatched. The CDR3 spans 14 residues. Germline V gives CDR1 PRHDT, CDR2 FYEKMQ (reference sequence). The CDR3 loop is CASSLLAGVTEQYF. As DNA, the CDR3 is TGTGCCAGCAGCTTACTAGCGGGAGTTACCGAGCAGTACTTC.

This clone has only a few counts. In nucleotides, the CDR3 is TGTGCTAGTGGTTTGGCACTTGGACTAGCGGGAGATGAGCAGTTCTTC. Its translation: CASGLALGLAGDEQFF. The chain joins TRBV12-5 to TRBJ2-1; the match to TRBD2 covers 13 bases. The CDR3 runs to 16 residues. Germline CDR1 LGHNT, CDR2 FRNRAP. The V segment lost 1 base and the J segment 8 bases; nucleotides outside the gene matches: 5.

CDR3 sequence: CASSQPSGSDEQFF. CDR3 sequence (DNA): TGTGCCAGCAGCCAACCTAGCGGGAGCGATGAGCAGTTCTTC. The genes are TRBV14 and TRBJ2-1; 10 bases line up with TRBD2. J was trimmed by 8 bases and V by 2 bases; bases with no gene match: 3. There are 14 residues in the CDR3. The germline CDR1 and CDR2 sequences are SGHDN and FVKESK.

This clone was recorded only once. CDR3 sequence: CASSQVWQGLGNTIYF. For the CDR3, the DNA is TGCGCCAGCAGCCAGGTCTGGCAGGGTCTTGGAAACACCATATATTTT. The chain links TRBV4-1 to TRBJ1-3; a possible D gene is TRBD1 (5 bases). Germline lookup yields CDR1 MGHRA and CDR2 YSYEKL. This CDR3 is built from 16 residues. Trimming took 3 bases from V and 3 from J, leaving 15 bases between them.

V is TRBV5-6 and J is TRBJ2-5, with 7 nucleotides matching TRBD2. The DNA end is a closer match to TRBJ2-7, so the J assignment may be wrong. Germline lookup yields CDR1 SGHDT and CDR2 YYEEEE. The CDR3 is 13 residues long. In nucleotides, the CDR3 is TGTGCCACCGGGGCGGGGGTAGGCTACGAGCAGTACTTC. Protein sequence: CATGAGVGYEQYF.

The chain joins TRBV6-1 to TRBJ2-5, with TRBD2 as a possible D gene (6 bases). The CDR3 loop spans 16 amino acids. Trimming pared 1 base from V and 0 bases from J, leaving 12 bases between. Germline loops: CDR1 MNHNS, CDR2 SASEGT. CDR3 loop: CASSEGAGTYQETQYF. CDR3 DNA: TGTGCCAGCAGTGAAGGTGCGGGAACGTACCAAGAGACCCAGTACTTC.

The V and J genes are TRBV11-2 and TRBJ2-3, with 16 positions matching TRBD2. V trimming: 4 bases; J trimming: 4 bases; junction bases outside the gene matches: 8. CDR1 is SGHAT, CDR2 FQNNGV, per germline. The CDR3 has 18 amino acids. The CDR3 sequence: CASSWGLAGGLGSDTQYF. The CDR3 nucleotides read TGTGCCAGCAGCTGGGGACTAGCGGGAGGGCTCGGCTCAGATACGCAGTATTTT.

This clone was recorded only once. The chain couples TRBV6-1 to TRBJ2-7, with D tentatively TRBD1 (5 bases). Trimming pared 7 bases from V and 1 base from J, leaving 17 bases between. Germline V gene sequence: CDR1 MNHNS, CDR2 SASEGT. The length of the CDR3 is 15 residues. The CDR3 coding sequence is TGTGCCAGCACCCTGACAGTTTCCCCGTCCTACGAGCAGTACTTC. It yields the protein CASTLTVSPSYEQYF.

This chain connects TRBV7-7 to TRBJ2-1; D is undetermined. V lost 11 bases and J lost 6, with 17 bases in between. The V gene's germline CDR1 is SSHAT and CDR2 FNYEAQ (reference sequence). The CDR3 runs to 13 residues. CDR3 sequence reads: CASSPPAANEQFF. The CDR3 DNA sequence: TGTGCCTCCTCCCCTCCCGCGGCCAATGAGCAGTTCTTC.

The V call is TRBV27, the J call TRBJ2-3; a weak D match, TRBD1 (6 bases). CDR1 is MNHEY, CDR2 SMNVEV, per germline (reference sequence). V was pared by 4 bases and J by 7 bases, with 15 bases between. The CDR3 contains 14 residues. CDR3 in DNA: TGTGCCAGCAGTTCTCCAGGGGAAGGGTATACGCAGTATTTT. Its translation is CASSSPGEGYTQYF.